This T cell receptor beta chain was observed in a study of blood T cell repertoires in COVID-19. The wider study: PBMCs, B-cell-depleted T cells, or T cells were the source of the cDNA or gDNA that made up the material.

V was pared by 3 bases and J by 6 bases, with 10 bases of the junction left unmatched. CDR3 length: 14 residues. Germline assignment: CDR1 DFQATT and CDR2 SNEGSKA (reference sequence). Study members were between roughly 18 and 100 years old and lived in 20 to 30 US regions. Participants' reported clinical history set cohort assignment. Each recovered donor of Cohort 3 presented with two negative PCRs, clearance, or symptom resolution. The protocol was immunoSEQ multiplex PCR, while the TCRdb copy is restricted to in-frame clones and leaves out a portion. Seen here are roughly 190,000 clones, approximately 80% observed once, and the top ten hold about 10%.

This sequence joins TRBV20-1 and TRBJ1-2; TRBD1 matches at 7 bases. The TCR sequence derives from a man in his forties who had recovered from COVID-19. Sequencing input: PBMCs or T cells enriched from blood (not recorded which). In nucleotides, the CDR3 is TGCAGTGCTAGTCAACTAAGGGGGCCTGATGGCTACACCTTC. The encoded protein is CSASQLRGPDGYTF.